The present entry profiles one T cell receptor (beta chain) with its context. The target antigen is unknown. Recipients were bled about 28 days pretransplant and at posttransplant days 30, 100, 180. The sample is drawn from a study of T cell clonotyping in hematopoietic cell transplantation. Here immunoSEQ multiplex PCR was the method, and the copy in TCRdb shows in-frame clones only, minus some. The sample contains 4,500 to 6,500 clones, approximately 80% of which appear only once. The V end was cut by 6 bases, the J end by 1 base, with 4 bases between. The CDR3 runs 12 residues. CDR1 SNHLY and CDR2 FYNNEI come from the germline V gene. Findings and limits, study-wide: After transplant, recipient diversity fell while pathologically expanded clonotypes grew through day 180. Higher Inverse Simpson Index values in graft donor and pretransplant recipient predicted broader posttransplant TCR diversity.

This sequence originates from a male patient between 55 and 70 years old who had an allogeneic stem cell transplant from an unrelated donor, so the T cells may come from the graft donor. Some clones in this sample may be carry-over from other donors' samples. The sample here was peripheral blood mononuclear cells, taken 30 days after allogeneic stem cell transplant. The gene calls are TRBV2 and TRBJ2-4; no reliable D call. The CDR3 here is CASSIAKNIQYF. As DNA, the CDR3 is TGTGCCAGCAGCATTGCCAAAAACATTCAGTACTTC.